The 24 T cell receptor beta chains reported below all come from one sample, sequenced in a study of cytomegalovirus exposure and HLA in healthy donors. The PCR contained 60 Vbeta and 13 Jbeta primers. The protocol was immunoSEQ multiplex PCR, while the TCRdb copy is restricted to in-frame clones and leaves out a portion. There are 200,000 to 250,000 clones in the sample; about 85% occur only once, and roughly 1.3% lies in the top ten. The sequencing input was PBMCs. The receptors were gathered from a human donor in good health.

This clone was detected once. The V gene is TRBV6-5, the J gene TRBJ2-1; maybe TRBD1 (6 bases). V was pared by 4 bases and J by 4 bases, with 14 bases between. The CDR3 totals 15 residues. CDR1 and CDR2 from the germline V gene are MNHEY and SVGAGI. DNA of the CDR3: TGTGCCAGCAGTTCCTCCCCGGGACAATACAATGAGCAGTTCTTC. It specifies CASSSSPGQYNEQFF.

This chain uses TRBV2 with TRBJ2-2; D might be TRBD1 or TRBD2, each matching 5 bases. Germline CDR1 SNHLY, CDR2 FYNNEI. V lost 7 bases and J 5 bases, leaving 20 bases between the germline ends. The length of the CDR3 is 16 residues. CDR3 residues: CASTEGRTLPTGELFF. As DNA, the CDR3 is TGTGCCAGCACTGAGGGGCGGACCTTACCGACCGGGGAGCTGTTTTTT.

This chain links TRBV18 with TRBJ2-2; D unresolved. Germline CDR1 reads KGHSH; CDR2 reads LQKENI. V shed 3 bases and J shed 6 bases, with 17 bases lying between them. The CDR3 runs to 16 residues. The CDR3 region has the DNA TGTGCCAGCTCACCCCCTGGGCCCGGTTCTCCCGGGGAGCTGTTTTTT. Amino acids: CASSPPGPGSPGELFF.

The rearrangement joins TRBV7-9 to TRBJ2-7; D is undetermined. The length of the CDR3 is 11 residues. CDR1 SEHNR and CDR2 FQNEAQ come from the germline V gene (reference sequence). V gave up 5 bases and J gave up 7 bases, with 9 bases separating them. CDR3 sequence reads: CASSPLEEQYF. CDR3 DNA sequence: TGTGCCAGCAGCCCCCTAGAGGAGCAGTACTTC.

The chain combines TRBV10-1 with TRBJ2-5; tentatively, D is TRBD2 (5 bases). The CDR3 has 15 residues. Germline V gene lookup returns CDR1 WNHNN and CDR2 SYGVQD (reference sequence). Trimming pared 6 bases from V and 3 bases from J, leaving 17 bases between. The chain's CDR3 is CASRPRPDSEETQYF. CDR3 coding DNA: TGCGCCAGCAGACCCCGACCGGACTCCGAAGAGACCCAGTACTTC.

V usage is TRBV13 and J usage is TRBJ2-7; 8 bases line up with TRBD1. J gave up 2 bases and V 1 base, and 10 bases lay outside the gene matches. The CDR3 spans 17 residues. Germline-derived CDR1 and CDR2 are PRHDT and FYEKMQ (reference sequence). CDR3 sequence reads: CASSLAGGQGGPYEQYF. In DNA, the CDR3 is TGTGCCAGCAGCTTAGCCGGAGGACAGGGCGGCCCCTACGAGCAGTACTTC.

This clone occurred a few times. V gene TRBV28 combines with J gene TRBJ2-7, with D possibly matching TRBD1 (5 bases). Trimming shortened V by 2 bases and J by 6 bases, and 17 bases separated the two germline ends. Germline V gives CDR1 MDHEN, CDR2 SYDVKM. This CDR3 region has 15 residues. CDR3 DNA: TGTGCCAGCAGTTTACGCGGCAGGGCAGTTAGCGAGCAGTACTTC. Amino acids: CASSLRGRAVSEQYF.

Here the CDR3 reads CASSLIPGLADTDTQYF. The CDR3 DNA reads TGTGCCAGCAGCCTCATCCCGGGACTAGCGGACACAGATACGCAGTATTTT. V gene TRBV5-4 combines with J gene TRBJ2-3, with 11 bases aligning to TRBD2. V lost 4 bases to trimming and J lost 2 bases; unmatched junction nucleotides: 9. The CDR3 is 17 residues long. The germline CDR1 and CDR2 sequences are SGHNT and YYREEE (reference sequence).

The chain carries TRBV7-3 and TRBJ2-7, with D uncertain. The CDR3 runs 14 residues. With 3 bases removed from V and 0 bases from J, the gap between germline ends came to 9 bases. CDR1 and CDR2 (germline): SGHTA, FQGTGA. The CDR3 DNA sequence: TGTGCCAGCAGCTTCGGCGCGGACTCCTACGAGCAGTACTTC. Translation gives CASSFGADSYEQYF. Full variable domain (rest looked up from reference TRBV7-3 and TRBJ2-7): GAGVSQTPSNKVTEKGKYVELRCDPISGHTALYWYRQSLGQGPEFLIYFQGTGAADDSGLPNDRFFAVRPEGSVSTLKIQRTERGDSAVYLCASSFGADSYEQYFGPGTRLTVT.

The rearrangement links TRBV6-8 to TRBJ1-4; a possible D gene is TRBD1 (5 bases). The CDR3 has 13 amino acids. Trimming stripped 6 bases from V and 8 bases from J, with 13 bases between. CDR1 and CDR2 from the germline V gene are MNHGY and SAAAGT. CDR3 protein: CASSSGHHEKLFF. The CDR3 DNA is TGTGCCAGCAGCTCCGGACACCACGAAAAACTGTTTTTT.

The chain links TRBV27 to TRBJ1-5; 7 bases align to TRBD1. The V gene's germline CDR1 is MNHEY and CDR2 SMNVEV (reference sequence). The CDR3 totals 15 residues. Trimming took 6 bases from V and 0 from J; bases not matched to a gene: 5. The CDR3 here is CASSLGQYSNQPQHF. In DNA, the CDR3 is TGTGCCAGCAGCCTGGGACAGTATAGCAATCAGCCCCAGCATTTT.

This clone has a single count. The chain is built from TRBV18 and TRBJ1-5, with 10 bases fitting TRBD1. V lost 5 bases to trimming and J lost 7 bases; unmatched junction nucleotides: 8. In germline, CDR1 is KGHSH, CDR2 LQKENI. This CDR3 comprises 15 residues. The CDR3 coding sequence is TGTGCCAGCTCAGCGGGGACAGGGGAGGAACAGCCCCAGCATTTT. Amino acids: CASSAGTGEEQPQHF.

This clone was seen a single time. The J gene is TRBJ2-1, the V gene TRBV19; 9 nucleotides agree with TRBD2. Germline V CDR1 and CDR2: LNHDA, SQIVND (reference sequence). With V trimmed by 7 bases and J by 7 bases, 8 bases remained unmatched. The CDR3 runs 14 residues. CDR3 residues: CASNSAGGKNEQFF. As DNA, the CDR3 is TGTGCCAGTAACTCTGCGGGAGGGAAGAATGAGCAGTTCTTC.

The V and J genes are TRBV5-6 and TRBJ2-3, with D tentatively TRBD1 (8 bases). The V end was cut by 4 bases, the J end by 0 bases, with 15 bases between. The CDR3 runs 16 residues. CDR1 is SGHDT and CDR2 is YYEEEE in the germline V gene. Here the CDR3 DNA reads TGTGCCAGCAGCCCAGGACAGGGAGGGAGCACAGATACGCAGTATTTT. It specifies CASSPGQGGSTDTQYF.

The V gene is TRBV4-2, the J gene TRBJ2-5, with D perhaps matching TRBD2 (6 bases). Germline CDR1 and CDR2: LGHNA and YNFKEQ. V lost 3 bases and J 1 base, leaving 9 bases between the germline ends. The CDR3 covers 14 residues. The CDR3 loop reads CASSQAGTQETQYF. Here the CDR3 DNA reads TGTGCCAGCAGCCAGGCGGGAACCCAAGAGACCCAGTACTTC.

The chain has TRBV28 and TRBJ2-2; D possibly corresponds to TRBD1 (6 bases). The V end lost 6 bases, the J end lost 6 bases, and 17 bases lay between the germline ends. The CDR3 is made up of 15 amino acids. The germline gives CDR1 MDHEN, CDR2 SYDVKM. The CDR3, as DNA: TGTGCCAGCAGGTTGGGCGGGCAGGGGTCCGGGGAGCTGTTTTTT. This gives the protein CASRLGGQGSGELFF. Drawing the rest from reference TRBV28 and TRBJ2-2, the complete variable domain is DVKVTQSSRYLVKRTGEKVFLECVQDMDHENMFWYRQDPGLGLRLIYFSYDVKMKEKGDIPEGYSVSREKKERFSLILESASTNQTSMYLCASRLGGQGSGELFFGEGSRLTVL.

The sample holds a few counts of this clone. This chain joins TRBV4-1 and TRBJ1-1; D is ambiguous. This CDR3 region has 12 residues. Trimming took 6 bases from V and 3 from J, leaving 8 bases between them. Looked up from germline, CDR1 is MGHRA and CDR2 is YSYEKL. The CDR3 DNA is TGCGCCAGCAGATACGGGGACACTGAAGCTTTCTTT. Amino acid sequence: CASRYGDTEAFF.

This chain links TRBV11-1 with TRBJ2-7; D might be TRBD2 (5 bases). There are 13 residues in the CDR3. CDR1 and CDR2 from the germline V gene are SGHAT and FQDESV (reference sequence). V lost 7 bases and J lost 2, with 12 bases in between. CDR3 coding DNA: TGTGCCAGCAATTTTGAGGGAACCTACGAGCAGTACTTC. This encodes CASNFEGTYEQYF.

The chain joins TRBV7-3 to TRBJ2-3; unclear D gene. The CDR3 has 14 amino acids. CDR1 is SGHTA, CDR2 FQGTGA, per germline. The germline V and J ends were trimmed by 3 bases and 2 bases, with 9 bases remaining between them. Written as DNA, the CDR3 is TGTGCCAGCAGCTTGAGCCCCGACACAGATACGCAGTATTTT. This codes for CASSLSPDTDTQYF.

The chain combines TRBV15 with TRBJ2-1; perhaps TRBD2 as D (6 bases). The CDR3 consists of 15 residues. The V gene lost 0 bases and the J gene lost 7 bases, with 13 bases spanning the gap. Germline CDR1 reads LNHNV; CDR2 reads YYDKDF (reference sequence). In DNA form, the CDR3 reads TGTGCCACCAGCAGAGATCTGGGAGGTGGGAATGAGCAGTTCTTC. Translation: CATSRDLGGGNEQFF.

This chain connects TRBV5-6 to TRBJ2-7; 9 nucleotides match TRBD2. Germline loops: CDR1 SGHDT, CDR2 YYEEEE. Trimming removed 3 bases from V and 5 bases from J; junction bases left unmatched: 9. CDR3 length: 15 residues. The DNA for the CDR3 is TGTGCCAGCAGCTCCGGGACTAGCCCCCCCCACGAGCAGTACTTC. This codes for CASSSGTSPPHEQYF.

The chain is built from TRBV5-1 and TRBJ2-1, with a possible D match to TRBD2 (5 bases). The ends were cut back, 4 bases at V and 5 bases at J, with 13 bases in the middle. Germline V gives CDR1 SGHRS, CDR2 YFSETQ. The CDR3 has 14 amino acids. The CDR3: CASSGGLVDNEQFF. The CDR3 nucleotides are TGCGCCAGCAGCGGCGGGCTAGTCGACAATGAGCAGTTCTTC.

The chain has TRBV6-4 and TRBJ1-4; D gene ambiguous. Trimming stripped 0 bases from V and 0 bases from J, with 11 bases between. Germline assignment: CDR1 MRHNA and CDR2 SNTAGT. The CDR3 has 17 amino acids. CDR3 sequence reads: CASSDSGLWATNEKLFF. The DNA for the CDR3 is TGTGCCAGCAGTGACTCCGGGTTATGGGCAACTAATGAAAAACTGTTTTTT.

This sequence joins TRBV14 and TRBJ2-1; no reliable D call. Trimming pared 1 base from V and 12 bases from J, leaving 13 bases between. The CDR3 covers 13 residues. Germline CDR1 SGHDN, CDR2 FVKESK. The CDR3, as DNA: TGTGCCAGCAGCCAAGGAAGATCAACGGGGCAGTTCTTC. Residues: CASSQGRSTGQFF.